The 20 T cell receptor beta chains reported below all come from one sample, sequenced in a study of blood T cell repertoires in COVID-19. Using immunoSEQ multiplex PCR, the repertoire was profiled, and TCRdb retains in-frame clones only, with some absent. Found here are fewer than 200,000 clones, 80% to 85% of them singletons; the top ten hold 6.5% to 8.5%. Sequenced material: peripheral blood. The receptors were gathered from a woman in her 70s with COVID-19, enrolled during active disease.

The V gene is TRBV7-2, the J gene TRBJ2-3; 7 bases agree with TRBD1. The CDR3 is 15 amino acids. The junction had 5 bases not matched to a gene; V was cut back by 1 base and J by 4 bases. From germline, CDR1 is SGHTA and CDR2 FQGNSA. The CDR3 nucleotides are TGTGCCAGCAGCTTAGATTGGACAGGTTCAGATACGCAGTATTTT. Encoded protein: CASSLDWTGSDTQYF.

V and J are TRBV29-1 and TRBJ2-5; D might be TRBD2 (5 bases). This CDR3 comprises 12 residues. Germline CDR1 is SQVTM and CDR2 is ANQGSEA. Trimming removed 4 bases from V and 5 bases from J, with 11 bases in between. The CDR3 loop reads CSVASGIETQYF. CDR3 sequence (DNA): TGCAGCGTTGCATCCGGGATCGAGACCCAGTACTTC.

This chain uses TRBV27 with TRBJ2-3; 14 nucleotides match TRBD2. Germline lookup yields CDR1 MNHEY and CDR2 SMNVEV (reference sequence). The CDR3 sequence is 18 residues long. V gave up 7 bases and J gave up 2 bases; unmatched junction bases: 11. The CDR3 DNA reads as TGTGCCAGCATCCAAAAGGGGACTAGCGGGGGCCCCACAGATACGCAGTATTTT. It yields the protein CASIQKGTSGGPTDTQYF.

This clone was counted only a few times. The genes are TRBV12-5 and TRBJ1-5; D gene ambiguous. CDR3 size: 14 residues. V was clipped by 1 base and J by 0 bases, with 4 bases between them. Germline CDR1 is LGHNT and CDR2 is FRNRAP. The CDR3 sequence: CASGLGDSNQPQHF. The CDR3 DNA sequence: TGTGCTAGTGGTTTGGGAGATAGCAATCAGCCCCAGCATTTT.

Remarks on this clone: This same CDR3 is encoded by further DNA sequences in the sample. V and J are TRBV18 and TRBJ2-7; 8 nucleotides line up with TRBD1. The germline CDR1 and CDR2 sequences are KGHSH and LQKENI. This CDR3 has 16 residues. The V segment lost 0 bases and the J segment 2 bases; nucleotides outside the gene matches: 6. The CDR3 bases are TGTGCCAGCTCACCACCCGGGACAGGTAGACCCTACGAGCAGTACTTC. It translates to CASSPPGTGRPYEQYF.

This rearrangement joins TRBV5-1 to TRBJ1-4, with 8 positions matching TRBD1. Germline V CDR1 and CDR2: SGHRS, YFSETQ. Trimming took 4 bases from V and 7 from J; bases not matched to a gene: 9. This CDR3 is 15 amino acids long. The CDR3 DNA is TGCGCCAGCAGCCCTACCGGGACAGGAACTGAAAAACTGTTTTTT. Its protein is CASSPTGTGTEKLFF.

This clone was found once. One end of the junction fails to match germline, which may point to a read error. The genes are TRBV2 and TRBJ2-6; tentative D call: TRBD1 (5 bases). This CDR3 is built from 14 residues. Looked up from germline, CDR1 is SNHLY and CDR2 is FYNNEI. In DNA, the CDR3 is TGTGCCAGCAGTACCACAGCTGGGGCCAACGTCCCGACTTTC. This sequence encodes CASSTTAGANVPTF.

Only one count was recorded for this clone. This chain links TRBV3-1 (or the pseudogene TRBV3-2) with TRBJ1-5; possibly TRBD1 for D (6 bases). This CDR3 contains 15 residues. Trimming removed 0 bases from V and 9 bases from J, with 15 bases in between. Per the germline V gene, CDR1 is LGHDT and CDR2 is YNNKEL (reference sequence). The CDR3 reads CASSQDATGWTPQHF. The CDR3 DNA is TGTGCCAGCAGCCAAGACGCGACAGGCTGGACGCCCCAGCATTTT.

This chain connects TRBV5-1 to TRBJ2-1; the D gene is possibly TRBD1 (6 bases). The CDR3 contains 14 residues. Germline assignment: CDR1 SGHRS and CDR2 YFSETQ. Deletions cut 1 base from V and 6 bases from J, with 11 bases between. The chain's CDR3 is CASSLSGGPNEQFF. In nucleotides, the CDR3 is TGCGCCAGCAGCTTGAGTGGGGGCCCCAATGAGCAGTTCTTC.

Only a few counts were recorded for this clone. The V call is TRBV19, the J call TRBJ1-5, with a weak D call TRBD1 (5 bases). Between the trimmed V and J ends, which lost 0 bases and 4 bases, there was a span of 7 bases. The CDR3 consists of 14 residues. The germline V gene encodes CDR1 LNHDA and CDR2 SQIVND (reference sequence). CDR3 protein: CASSIEGPNQPQHF. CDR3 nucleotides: TGTGCCAGTAGTATAGAGGGGCCGAATCAGCCCCAGCATTTT.

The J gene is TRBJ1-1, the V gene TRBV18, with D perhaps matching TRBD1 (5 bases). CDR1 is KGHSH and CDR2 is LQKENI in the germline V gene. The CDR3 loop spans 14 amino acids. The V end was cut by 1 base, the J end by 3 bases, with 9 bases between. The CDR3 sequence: CASSPQGTYTEAFF. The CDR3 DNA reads TGTGCCAGCTCACCACAGGGGACTTACACTGAAGCTTTCTTT.

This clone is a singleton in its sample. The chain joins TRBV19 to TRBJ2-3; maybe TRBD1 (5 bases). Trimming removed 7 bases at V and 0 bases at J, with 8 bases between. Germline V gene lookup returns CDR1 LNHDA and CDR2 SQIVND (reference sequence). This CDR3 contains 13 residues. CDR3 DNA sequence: TGTGCCAGTAAAGGGGTCAGCACAGATACGCAGTATTTT. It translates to CASKGVSTDTQYF.

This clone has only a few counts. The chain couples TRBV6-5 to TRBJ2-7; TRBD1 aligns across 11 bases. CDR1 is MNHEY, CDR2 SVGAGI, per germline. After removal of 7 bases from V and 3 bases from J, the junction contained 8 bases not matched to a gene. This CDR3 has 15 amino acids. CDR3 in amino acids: CASINTGQGVYEQYF. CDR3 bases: TGTGCCAGCATCAACACGGGACAGGGGGTCTACGAGCAGTACTTC.

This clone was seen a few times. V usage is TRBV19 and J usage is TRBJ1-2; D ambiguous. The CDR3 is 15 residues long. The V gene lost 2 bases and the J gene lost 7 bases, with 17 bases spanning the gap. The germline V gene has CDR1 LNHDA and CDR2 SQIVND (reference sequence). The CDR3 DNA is TGTGCCAGTAGTATAATCGCCCCGGTGGCGGGTGGCTACACCTTC. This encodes CASSIIAPVAGGYTF. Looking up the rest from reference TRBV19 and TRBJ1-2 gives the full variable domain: DGGITQSPKYLFRKEGQNVTLSCEQNLNHDAMYWYRQDPGQGLRLIYYSQIVNDFQKGDIAEGYSVSREKKESFPLTVTSAQKNPTAFYLCASSIIAPVAGGYTFGSGTRLTVV.

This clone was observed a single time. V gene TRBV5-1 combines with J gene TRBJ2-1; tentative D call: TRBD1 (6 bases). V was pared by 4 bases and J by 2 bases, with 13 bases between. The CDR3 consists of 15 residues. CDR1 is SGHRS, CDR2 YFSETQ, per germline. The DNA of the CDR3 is TGCGCCAGCAGCCGTTCAGGGGAAGCCTACAATGAGCAGTTCTTC. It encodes CASSRSGEAYNEQFF. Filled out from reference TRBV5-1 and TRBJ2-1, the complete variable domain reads KAGVTQTPRYLIKTRGQQVTLSCSPISGHRSVSWYQQTPGQGLQFLFEYFSETQRNKGNFPGRFSGRQFSNSRSEMNVSTLELGDSALYLCASSRSGEAYNEQFFGPGTRLTVL.

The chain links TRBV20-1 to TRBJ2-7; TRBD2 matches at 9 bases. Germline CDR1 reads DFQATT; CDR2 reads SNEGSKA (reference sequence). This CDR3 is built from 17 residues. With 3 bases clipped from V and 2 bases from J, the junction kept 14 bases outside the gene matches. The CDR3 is CSASWAFRASGAYEQYF. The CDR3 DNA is TGCAGTGCTAGTTGGGCTTTTCGTGCTAGCGGGGCCTACGAGCAGTACTTC.

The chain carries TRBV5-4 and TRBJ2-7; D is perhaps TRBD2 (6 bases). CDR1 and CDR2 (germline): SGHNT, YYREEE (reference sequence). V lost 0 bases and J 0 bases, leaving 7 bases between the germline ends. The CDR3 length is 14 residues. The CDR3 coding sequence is TGTGCCAGCAGCTTGGGCGGGGCCTCCTACGAGCAGTACTTC. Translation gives CASSLGGASYEQYF.

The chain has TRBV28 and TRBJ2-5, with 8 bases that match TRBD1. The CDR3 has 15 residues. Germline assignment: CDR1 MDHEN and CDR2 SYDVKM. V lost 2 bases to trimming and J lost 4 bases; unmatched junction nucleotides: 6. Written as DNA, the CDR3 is TGTGCCAGCAGTTTACCCAGGGGGCAGCGAGAGACCCAGTACTTC. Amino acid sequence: CASSLPRGQRETQYF.

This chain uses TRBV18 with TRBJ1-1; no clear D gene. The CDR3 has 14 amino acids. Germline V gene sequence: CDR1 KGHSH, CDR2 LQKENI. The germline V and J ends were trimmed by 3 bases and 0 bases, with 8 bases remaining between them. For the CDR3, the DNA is TGTGCCAGCTCACCCTACGGGATGAACACTGAAGCTTTCTTT. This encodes CASSPYGMNTEAFF.

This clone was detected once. The CDR3 DNA sequence: TGTGCCAGCAGTATATTTGGGACTCACTACAATGAGCAGTTCTTC. Amino acids: CASSIFGTHYNEQFF. The J gene is TRBJ2-1, the V gene TRBV28; tentative D call: TRBD2 (6 bases). The CDR3 is 15 residues long. The germline CDR1 and CDR2 sequences are MDHEN and SYDVKM. V gave up 5 bases and J gave up 3 bases, with 14 bases separating them.